This record covers a single T cell receptor beta chain. Its antigen is still unknown. The input lacks base qualities; no much larger clone sits a single base away. This sample was included in a study of cytomegalovirus exposure and HLA in healthy donors (dated by TCRdb to 2017 to 2019). The study in broad terms: An earlier analysis of approximately 640 of the donors reported roughly 270 Gb of sequence data and around 120 million unique TCR beta sequences from 150 million to 200 million T cells. An early release that covered 640 HLA-typed donors contained approximately 290 gigabases of sequencing data and about 84 million unique TCR sequences. Of the roughly 410 genotyped donors, 80% to 90% were placed in the genetic ancestry cluster associated with self-reported Caucasian donors. The study aimed to test whether cataloging public T cell receptors could reveal signatures of past pathogen exposure. The T cell repertoires of 666 subjects were profiled by immunosequencing and related to cytomegalovirus serostatus. A separate validation cohort of over a hundred different subjects was used in addition to the approximately 610-subject first cohort. To predict cytomegalovirus infection status, the study combined high-throughput TCR immunosequencing, statistical association of individual TCRs with disease status, and machine learning. A later analysis re-analyzed previously published TCR beta repertoires from 500 to 700 donors and added high-resolution HLA genotyping to study TCR occurrence patterns. The later analysis used no new phenotypic data to find candidate immune exposures, relying instead on TCR beta sequences and their occurrence across donors. An earlier analysis of approximately 640 of the donors applied high-throughput TCR beta sequencing to assess whether each TCR beta V gene segment acted as functional or pseudogenic. Donor age, sex, ethnicity and CMV serostatus were collected together with the repertoire data. In a later genetic analysis, genome-wide SNP genotypes for 398 of the 666 donors were used, and that subset was treated as a discovery cohort. Every repertoire in the discovery cohort had been generated on one and the same sequencing platform. HLA typing included class I and class II loci at four-digit resolution. Typing coverage differed by locus: A, B, C, DRB1 and DQB1 were typed in about 629-640 donors, DQA1 in around 500, DPA1 in approximately 600, and DPB1 in 472. Five DR-DQ haplotypes were handled as single units for association and clustering, since linkage in the cohort was strong. Across approximately 420 genotyped donors of the cohort, an average of roughly 230,000 unique TCR beta nucleotide sequences per donor were sequenced, and 15% to 20% of those sequences were non-productive.

CDR1 MGHRA and CDR2 YSYEKL were looked up in the germline V gene. The CDR3 starts with the cysteine, ends with the phenylalanine, and has 13 residues. Only CDR3 DNA is held: 39 bases, read in frame from base 1. The trim is 5 bases for V and 2 bases for J, with a gap of 9 bases between the germline ends. The cohort comprised fewer than 750 healthy bone marrow donors. All cohort members were sampled while nominally healthy, although unrecorded immune exposures were likely present. The donor tested CMV seropositive and was one of the 289 seropositive cohort members. Each donor provided a peripheral blood sample, and peripheral blood mononuclear cells were used for TCR beta sequencing. Genomic DNA was extracted from the blood cell samples with the Qiagen DNeasy Blood Extraction Kit. Libraries came from the immunoSEQ multiplex PCR assay. A mixture of 60 forward primers for TCR Vbeta segments and 13 reverse primers for TCR Jbeta segments was used in the multiplex PCR. The CDR3 region of rearranged TCR beta genes was amplified from genomic DNA with a multiplex PCR assay. On the Illumina HiSeq System, the amplified TCR beta libraries were sequenced as 87-base-pair reads. The original methods were these. Across the 700 or so repertoires, a later analysis counted 78 million or so unique TCR beta chains, around 10 million of which were shared by at least two donors. A nearest-neighbor algorithm error-corrected the raw reads and collapsed the reads into unique sequences, merging closely related sequences to remove PCR and sequencing errors. V, D and J gene segments were assigned by aligning CDR3 sequences to IMGT reference sequences. For a sequence to be retained, a match of at least six nucleotides was required to both a V gene segment and a J gene segment. A rearrangement was called productive if the CDR3 had no stop codons and remained in frame with V and J, and every other rearrangement was called non-productive. CDR3 was defined according to IMGT convention as the region running from the second conserved V-encoded cysteine to the conserved J-encoded phenylalanine. The earlier analysis of about 610 of the donors excluded sequences that lacked an unambiguous match to a single V gene segment. An earlier analysis of almost 600 of the donors classified V segments as functional when productive rearrangements were above 56.7% and as segregating when the standard deviation between donors was above 5%. To diagnose cytomegalovirus status from the catalog of TCR beta chain sequences, a statistical classification framework was built. A later analysis assigned V and J genes by comparing TCR nucleotide sequences with IMGT/GENE-DB human TR gene sequences. A later analysis assigned CDR3 sequences and most-parsimonious VDJ recombination scenarios with the TCRdist pipeline. In a later analysis, each TCR beta chain was defined by its CDR3 amino acid sequence together with its V-gene family, and reads lacking a unique V-gene family were excluded. In a later analysis, some 600 highly shared, low-generation-probability nucleotide sequences were removed to address suspected cross-contamination and a sequencing artifact. In a later analysis, a clonal expansion index for each public chain was calculated from normalized within-repertoire ranks of inferred template counts. A later analysis computed generation probabilities with a VDJ recombination model fitted to out-of-frame rearrangements, and checked the results against IGoR. Hypergeometric tests were used in a later analysis to score TCR-TCR, TCR-HLA and TCR-CMV co-occurrence, with a repertoire-size bias correction applied to the TCR pairs. A later analysis estimated false discovery rates by permuting HLA or CMV assignments 20 times. In a later analysis, co-occurring TCRs were grouped using DBSCAN, and TCRdist sequence similarity was added for clustering within HLA-allele-positive subsets. For co-occurrence clustering, repertoires with fewer than 30,000 or more than 120,000 public chains were excluded, along with several repertoires with anomalous nucleotide sharing. The table comes from immuneACCESS by way of TCRdb, which keeps in-frame sequences with V and J called. Part of the clones is missing from these tables; in studies checked, under half for an unresolved V gene and the rest for unknown reasons. V and J calls plus clone size are reproduced from that table; the DNA served to infer D and trimming. A total of approximately 120,000 clones appear in this sample, around 74% of them only once. The biggest ten clones account for 4% to 4.5% of the sample.

What the authors observed across the whole study: A later analysis found that most CMV-associated TCR beta chains appeared HLA-restricted, with HLA associations seemingly driven largely by CMV exposure. It was suggested by the authors that the approach could potentially be generalized to other disease states and immunological phenotypes. In an earlier analysis of about 600 of the donors, most TCR beta V segments appeared in productive rearrangements about 90% or about 30% of the time, broadly matching IMGT annotations. The earlier analysis of around 600 of the donors excluded fewer than 20 rarely observed V segments, including chromosome 9 orphons, because counts were too low. An association between a missense DCLRE1C variant and V-gene and J-gene trimming of TCR beta chains was found in a later genetic analysis and replicated in an independent cohort. Cytomegalovirus status was reported to be diagnosed by the classifier with high specificity and sensitivity in both the original and validation cohorts. Because some donors lacked HLA typing at each locus, the association tests relied only on the typed subset. Sequencing depth was assumed to be roughly uniform across donors in the presence/absence analyses, though that assumption may not hold. Specific HLA alleles were associated with some 15,000 TCR beta sequences at a false discovery rate of 0.05 in a later analysis. In a later analysis, HLA-associated TCR beta chains showed more clonal expansion and lower generation probabilities than non-associated chains that were equally common. A later analysis reported that several top co-occurrence clusters appeared linked to parvovirus B19, influenza, CMV and Epstein-Barr virus. A further reported finding was that TCR beta sequences accurately predicted the HLA-A and HLA-B alleles for most subjects in the first cohort. CMV serostatus was the only immune exposure information available for the cohort. A later genetic analysis reported fewer N-insertions in productive TCRs among donors in an Asian-associated ancestry cluster than the roughly 700-donor mean. This cohort had only TCR beta chains sequenced, and the lack of alpha or paired-chain data limited which features could be detected. Some IMGT-functional V segments, including TRBV6-2 and TRBV6-3, could not be told apart with the 87-base-pair reads, so those segments were excluded. A total of 164 TCR beta chains were listed by the study as associated with cytomegalovirus. Linkage disequilibrium might explain the correlated functional status among segregating V segments, but an unknown experimental factor could not be excluded. In a later analysis, TCR association rates were found to vary across HLA loci, with the most associated TCRs seen for DRB1 alleles and the fewest for HLA-C alleles. In vitro tests confirmed that a few of the cytomegalovirus-associated TCR beta chains recognize cytomegalovirus antigens. When HLA alleles, especially DR and DQ, strongly co-occurred, TCR associations were difficult to assign to individual alleles. While some public TCRs were present in many individuals, most TCR sequences turned up only very rarely across donors. A cluster of highly shared sequence variants was judged likely to be a technical artifact of the sequencing pipeline.

The source of this sequence is a woman between 45 and 65 years old in good health and CMV-seropositive. This sequence uses TRBV4-1 and TRBJ1-1; the D gene identity is not certain. Source material: PBMCs. The CDR3 protein sequence reads: CASSSILNTEAFF. The nucleotide sequence is given as TGCGCCAGCAGCAGCATTTTAAACACTGAAGCTTTCTTT.